The 11 T cell receptor beta chains in this list originate from one sample, sequenced in a study of T cell repertoires in cytomegalovirus infection. TCRdb called the reads again in MiXCR, with one record for every CDR3 protein. The sample holds around 100,000 distinct CDR3 sequences, around 45% seen once. No antigen has been identified for these receptors. Here the sequenced sample was CD8+ T cells from cultured PBMCs, taken from culture after CMV antigen stimulation. All receptors derive from a human donor in good health (CMV status not recorded). Some clones in this sample may be carry-over from other donors' samples.

The chain combines TRBV27 with TRBJ2-3; D gene uncertain. CDR3 length: 16 amino acids. V shed 3 bases and J shed 5 bases, with 18 bases lying between them. The germline V gene has CDR1 MNHEY and CDR2 SMNVEV (reference sequence). The CDR3 DNA is TGTGCCAGCAGTTTGGGCGCCTCACCCTCCGGAGATACGCAGTATTTT. Translating gives CASSLGASPSGDTQYF.

The genes are TRBV3-1 and TRBJ1-1, with a tentative D call TRBD1 (5 bases). Trimming cost V 2 bases and J 7 bases, with 14 bases left between them. This CDR3 comprises 14 residues. Per germline, CDR1 LGHDT and CDR2 YNNKEL (reference sequence). DNA for the CDR3: TGTGCCAGCAGCCAATCCTTTTTGGGGGATGAAGCTTTCTTT. Residues: CASSQSFLGDEAFF.

V usage is TRBV7-9 and J usage is TRBJ2-7, with D possibly TRBD2 on 6 matching bases. Germline CDR1 reads SEHNR; CDR2 reads FQNEAQ (reference sequence). Trimming shortened V by 4 bases and J by 5 bases, and 15 bases separated the two germline ends. This CDR3 region has 14 residues. The CDR3 DNA reads TGTGCCAGCAGCTCGACAGTTGGCGGGAACGAGCAGTACTTC. This sequence encodes CASSSTVGGNEQYF.

The rearrangement links TRBV12-3 or TRBV12-4 to TRBJ1-1; D is unresolved. The V gene lost 3 bases and the J gene lost 3 bases, with 8 bases spanning the gap. CDR3 length equals 13 residues. The CDR3 coding sequence is TGTGCCAGCAGTTTCGACGGTTACACTGAAGCTTTCTTT. This encodes CASSFDGYTEAFF.

The chain employs TRBV5-4 and TRBJ1-1; D is unresolved. The CDR3 loop spans 13 amino acids. Trimming removed 0 bases from V and 3 bases from J, with 6 bases in between. Per the germline V gene, CDR1 is SGHNT and CDR2 is YYREEE (reference sequence). CDR3 in DNA: TGTGCCAGCAGCTTGGGTCTGTACACTGAAGCTTTCTTT. The encoded protein is CASSLGLYTEAFF.

The chain carries TRBV6-1 and TRBJ1-6; D not resolved. The CDR3 extends over 14 amino acids. In germline, CDR1 is MNHNS, CDR2 SASEGT. V was clipped by 8 bases and J by 0 bases, with 8 bases between them. CDR3 loop: CASGRSSYNSPLHF. The CDR3 DNA follows: TGTGCCAGCGGGAGGAGCTCCTATAATTCACCCCTCCACTTT.

This clonotype has a handful of counts. The V and J genes are TRBV12-3 or TRBV12-4 and TRBJ1-1; D perhaps matches TRBD1 (5 bases). This CDR3 comprises 13 residues. Trimming removed 4 bases from V and 5 bases from J, with 11 bases in between. The CDR3 loop reads CASSSGGRTEAFF. DNA of the CDR3: TGTGCCAGCAGTTCCGGGGGGAGGACTGAAGCTTTCTTT.

By sample fraction, this clonotype is medium-sized (0.01 to 0.1%). V and J are TRBV12-3 or TRBV12-4 and TRBJ2-7, with TRBD1 matching 11 bases. J was trimmed by 4 bases and V by 3 bases; bases with no gene match: 8. This CDR3 contains 16 residues. The chain's CDR3 is CASSFDWGQGEYEQYF. DNA of the CDR3: TGTGCCAGCAGTTTTGATTGGGGACAGGGGGAATACGAGCAGTACTTC.

This clonotype was counted a few times. The chain joins TRBV27 to TRBJ1-4; D may be TRBD1 (6 bases). V lost 5 bases and J lost 0, with 10 bases in between. The CDR3 loop spans 15 amino acids. Germline CDR1 MNHEY, CDR2 SMNVEV (reference sequence). The chain's CDR3 is CASSPWTATNEKLFF. CDR3 bases: TGTGCCAGCAGTCCGTGGACAGCAACTAATGAAAAACTGTTTTTT. The entire variable domain, with the rest obtained from reference TRBV27 and TRBJ1-4, is as follows: EAQVTQNPRYLITVTGKKLTVTCSQNMNHEYMSWYRQDPGLGLRQIYYSMNVEVTDKGDVPEGYKVSRKEKRNFPLILESPSPNQTSLYFCASSPWTATNEKLFFGSGTQLSVL.

The rearrangement links TRBV29-1 to TRBJ2-1; D possibly corresponds to TRBD2 (5 bases). Per germline, CDR1 SQVTM and CDR2 ANQGSEA. CDR3 size: 14 residues. Trimming left V 2 bases short and J 1 base short, with 9 bases between. In DNA form, the CDR3 reads TGCAGCGTTGAAACTAGATATTCCTACAATGAGCAGTTCTTC. Translation gives CSVETRYSYNEQFF.

This clonotype was seen only a few times. The chain couples TRBV19 to TRBJ2-7, with D possibly TRBD1 on 6 matching bases. Germline values: CDR1 LNHDA, CDR2 SQIVND (reference sequence). The CDR3 sequence is 13 residues long. Deletions cut 5 bases from V and 6 bases from J, with 14 bases between. CDR3 sequence (DNA): TGTGCCAGTAGTCCGACAGGTGGCGGCGAGCAGTACTTC. The encoded protein is CASSPTGGGEQYF.